This T cell receptor (beta chain) came from a study of blood T cell repertoires in COVID-19. About the research overall: COVID-19 samples from acute and convalescent phases originated in the United States, Italy and Spain.

This clone has only a few counts. This CDR3 region has 18 residues. V shed 0 bases and J shed 0 bases, with 15 bases lying between them. TCRdb keeps only in-frame clones here, not all; method: immunoSEQ multiplex PCR. The sample contains about 110,000 clones, about four fifths of which appear only once. The specimen sequenced was peripheral blood. This receptor was taken from a woman in her sixties or seventies with acute or convalescent COVID-19. The J gene is TRBJ1-4, the V gene TRBV5-7; weak D call: TRBD1 (5 bases). TRBV5-7 is marked as an open reading frame, function uncertain. CDR3 protein: CASSLVLQGGATNEKLFF. In DNA form, the CDR3 reads TGTGCCAGCAGCTTGGTATTGCAGGGAGGTGCAACTAATGAAAAACTGTTTTTT.